These 10 T cell receptor beta chains share one sample of origin, sequenced in a study of control samples from healthy donors and cancer patients. Assay: immunoSEQ multiplex PCR; the TCRdb copy retains only in-frame clones and omits some. The data show around 75,000 clones, over 80% seen once. Sequencing was carried out using blood. The source is a woman aged 60-70 years in good health.

The gene calls are TRBV28 and TRBJ1-1; TRBD1 agrees at 7 bases. Germline V gene sequence: CDR1 MDHEN, CDR2 SYDVKM. The V and J ends lost 7 bases and 1 base, in that order; junction bases with no gene match: 6. This CDR3 is built from 14 residues. This CDR3 is CASTSGTANTEAFF. Written as DNA, the CDR3 is TGTGCCAGCACGTCCGGGACAGCGAACACTGAAGCTTTCTTT.

Note on this clone: The identical CDR3 is also encoded by other nucleotide sequences in the sample. The chain uses TRBV3-1 (or the pseudogene TRBV3-2) and TRBJ1-5; D gene ambiguous. This CDR3 spans 14 amino acids. V lost 4 bases to trimming and J lost 5 bases, with 12 bases between them. Germline loops: CDR1 LGHDT, CDR2 YNNKEL (reference sequence). CDR3 residues: CASSLTGSDQPQHF. The CDR3 DNA follows: TGTGCCAGCAGCCTGACGGGGAGCGATCAGCCCCAGCATTTT.

In regard to this clone: Other DNA sequences from this sample encode an identical CDR3 as well. The rearrangement uses TRBV5-8 and TRBJ2-3; TRBD1 matches 11 bases. J gave up 5 bases and V 0 bases, and 11 bases lay outside the gene matches. Germline-derived CDR1 and CDR2 are SGHTS and YDEGEE. This CDR3 region has 18 residues. The CDR3 coding sequence is TGTGCCAGCAGCTTGGGGGCAACCGGGACAGGGGGGGGAGATACGCAGTATTTT. Amino acid sequence: CASSLGATGTGGGDTQYF.

The rearrangement joins TRBV29-1 to TRBJ2-7; D is unclear. The ends were cut back, 6 bases at V and 3 bases at J, with 12 bases in the middle. Germline V CDR1 and CDR2: SQVTM, ANQGSEA. The CDR3 spans 12 residues. The DNA of the CDR3 is TGCAGCGTGACACGAGACGGCTACGAGCAGTACTTC. Protein: CSVTRDGYEQYF.

In the case of this clone: The junction differs from germline at one of its ends, possibly a read error. The J gene is TRBJ2-3, the V gene TRBV7-7; 9 bases are a match to TRBD2. Looked up from germline, CDR1 is SSHAT and CDR2 is FNYEAQ (reference sequence). This CDR3 comprises 15 residues. This CDR3 is CASSLTSGGVDTQYF. DNA for the CDR3: TGTGCTAGCAGCCTGACTAGCGGAGGAGTGGATACGCAGTATTTT.

CDR3 in amino acids: CASSPRFYKEAGNTIYF. CDR3 in DNA: TGTGCCAGCAGTCCCCGGTTCTACAAGGAGGCTGGAAACACCATATATTTT. The V gene is TRBV6-2 or TRBV6-3, the J gene TRBJ1-3; D is undetermined. The CDR3 is made up of 17 amino acids. Germline V gene lookup returns CDR1 MNHEY and CDR2 SVGEGT. V dropped 5 bases and J dropped 2 bases, with 19 bases sitting between them.

This clone appeared once. The chain has TRBV6-1 and TRBJ1-5, with TRBD1 matching 8 bases. This CDR3 is 16 amino acids long. The V gene end was trimmed by 2 bases and the J gene end by 6 bases; junction bases not matched to a gene: 9. The germline CDR1 and CDR2 sequences are MNHNS and SASEGT. CDR3: CASSEYDRGKGQPQHF. In DNA form, the CDR3 reads TGTGCCAGCAGTGAATATGACAGGGGAAAAGGTCAGCCCCAGCATTTT.

The table lists this clone with a few counts. CDR3 bases: TGTGCCAGCACTTCTAGCACCGGGGAGCTGTTTTTT. It encodes CASTSSTGELFF. The chain links TRBV9 to TRBJ2-2; D is undetermined. Per germline, CDR1 SGDLS and CDR2 YYNGEE. Trimming removed 6 bases from V and 4 bases from J, with 7 bases in between. The CDR3 covers 12 residues. The whole variable domain, filled in from reference TRBV9 and TRBJ2-2, reads DSGVTQTPKHLITATGQRVTLRCSPRSGDLSVYWYQQSLDQGLQFLIQYYNGEERAKGNILERFSAQQFPDLHSELNLSSLELGDSALYFCASTSSTGELFFGEGSRLTVL.

V gene TRBV4-3 combines with J gene TRBJ2-4, with 8 bases aligning to TRBD1. Germline values: CDR1 LGHNA, CDR2 YSLEER. V was clipped by 0 bases and J by 7 bases; unmatched bases: 2. The CDR3 spans 14 residues. The DNA of the CDR3 is TGCGCCAGCAGCCAAGAGGACAGGGTTAACATTCAGTACTTC. It codes for CASSQEDRVNIQYF.

This clone was observed once. V and J are TRBV28 and TRBJ2-1; 12 bases match TRBD2. Germline V lookup: CDR1 MDHEN, CDR2 SYDVKM. The CDR3 has 16 residues. With V trimmed by 4 bases and J by 7 bases, 8 bases remained unmatched. The CDR3 here is CASSSMTSGRGNEQFF. The CDR3 region has the DNA TGTGCCAGCAGTTCCATGACTAGCGGGAGAGGTAATGAGCAGTTCTTC.